Each of the 22 T cell receptor beta chains below was sequenced from the same sample in a study of TIL therapy for anti-PD-1-resistant metastatic lung cancer. This was the immunoSEQ v3 assay. Profiling relied on immunoSEQ multiplex PCR, and the TCRdb table lists in-frame clones only, not all of them. The data show about 14,000 clones, less than 75% seen once. Time point here: pre-treatment sample, taken before nivolumab and TIL therapy. Tumor tissue came from excised metastases, mostly pleural nodules or supraclavicular lymph nodes. The specimen comprised tumor tissue, sampled at baseline. All receptors derive from a woman aged 25-80 years with non-small cell lung cancer.

The rearrangement links TRBV13 to TRBJ1-1, with 12 positions matching TRBD1. Germline V CDR1 and CDR2: PRHDT, FYEKMQ (reference sequence). CDR3 length: 16 amino acids. V dropped 5 bases and J dropped 5; count of bases not matched to a gene: 9. The CDR3 DNA reads as TGTGCCAGCAGCAACCGGGACAGGGGGCTTGGGACTGAAGCTTTCTTT. Protein sequence: CASSNRDRGLGTEAFF.

This clone turned up a few times. In DNA form, the CDR3 reads TGTGCCAGCAGTCGACAGGGTCACTACGAGCAGTACTTC. Amino acid sequence: CASSRQGHYEQYF. The chain employs TRBV6-1 and TRBJ2-7; the match to TRBD1 covers 7 bases. The CDR3 extends over 13 amino acids. CDR1 is MNHNS and CDR2 is SASEGT in the germline V gene. Trimming at V came to 5 bases and at J to 3 bases, leaving 4 bases not matched to a gene.

The chain couples TRBV7-3 to TRBJ2-3, with 12 bases that match TRBD2. With 0 bases clipped from V and 0 bases from J, the junction kept 7 bases outside the gene matches. There are 19 residues in the CDR3. Germline loops: CDR1 SGHTA, CDR2 FQGTGA. The CDR3 is CASSLTGTSGFGSTDTQYF. In DNA form, the CDR3 reads TGTGCCAGCAGCTTAACGGGGACTAGCGGGTTTGGAAGCACAGATACGCAGTATTTT.

The DNA of the CDR3 is TGTGCCTGGAGTGAGTTGGGACAGGGGGCGCGAGAGCAGTACTTC. Its translation is CAWSELGQGAREQYF. The V and J genes are TRBV30 and TRBJ2-7, with 12 positions matching TRBD1. The V segment lost 1 base and the J segment 7 bases; nucleotides outside the gene matches: 8. CDR1 is GTSNPN and CDR2 is SVGIG in the germline V gene (reference sequence). This CDR3 comprises 15 residues.

This chain connects TRBV7-2 to TRBJ2-1; D unresolved. V was trimmed by 0 bases and J by 7 bases, leaving 4 bases between them. CDR1 is SGHTA and CDR2 is FQGNSA in the germline V gene. The CDR3 totals 12 residues. The CDR3 spells CASSLARNEQFF. Here the CDR3 DNA reads TGTGCCAGCAGCTTAGCGAGGAATGAGCAGTTCTTC.

This clone has a handful of counts. The chain couples TRBV19 to TRBJ2-2, with 7 bases identical to TRBD1. The CDR3 sequence is 15 residues long. Per germline, CDR1 LNHDA and CDR2 SQIVND (reference sequence). The V gene end was trimmed by 3 bases and the J gene end by 6 bases; junction bases not matched to a gene: 7. The CDR3, as DNA: TGTGCCAGTAGTATCCAGGGCAGGGGGTCCGGGGAGCTGTTTTTT. This gives the protein CASSIQGRGSGELFF.

This clone came up a few times. The rearrangement uses TRBV10-2 and TRBJ1-5, with D unresolved. Germline V gives CDR1 WSHSY, CDR2 SAAADI. Trimming removed 0 bases from V and 11 bases from J, with 14 bases in between. The CDR3 extends over 14 amino acids. CDR3 loop: CASSESIDKETQHF. The CDR3 DNA is TGCGCCAGCAGTGAGTCGATCGACAAAGAGACCCAGCATTTT.

This clone was detected only a few times. V gene TRBV7-2 combines with J gene TRBJ2-5; maybe TRBD2 (6 bases). Germline loops: CDR1 SGHTA, CDR2 FQGNSA. The V gene lost 1 base and the J gene lost 5 bases, with 8 bases spanning the gap. The CDR3 spans 13 residues. CDR3: CASSLVGGETQYF. DNA of the CDR3: TGTGCCAGCAGCTTAGTGGGAGGCGAGACCCAGTACTTC.

Judged by abundance, this clone is medium-sized. The rearrangement joins TRBV28 to TRBJ2-7; 12 nucleotides agree with TRBD2. The CDR3 consists of 19 residues. Trimming took 5 bases from V and 3 from J; bases not matched to a gene: 17. In germline, CDR1 is MDHEN, CDR2 SYDVKM. This CDR3 is CASSPNPSGRATLFYEQYF. The CDR3 DNA sequence: TGTGCCAGCAGTCCCAACCCTAGCGGGAGGGCCACTTTGTTCTACGAGCAGTACTTC.

The chain recombines TRBV2 with TRBJ2-1, with a possible D match to TRBD1 (5 bases). Germline assignment: CDR1 SNHLY and CDR2 FYNNEI. The CDR3 extends over 13 amino acids. The V and J ends lost 3 bases and 8 bases respectively, with 11 bases between them. DNA for the CDR3: TGTGCCAGCAGTGAGCAGGGCCCCCATGAGCAGTTCTTC. Amino acids: CASSEQGPHEQFF.

The chain is built from TRBV19 and TRBJ1-1; TRBD1 agrees at 7 bases. V trimming: 4 bases; J trimming: 6 bases; junction bases outside the gene matches: 5. The CDR3 loop spans 13 amino acids. CDR1 and CDR2 (germline): LNHDA, SQIVND (reference sequence). CDR3 loop: CASSNTQGSEAFF. CDR3 nucleotides: TGTGCCAGTAGTAACACACAGGGGTCTGAAGCTTTCTTT.

The V gene is TRBV5-6, the J gene TRBJ1-1; D perhaps matches TRBD1 (6 bases). CDR3 length equals 15 residues. V gave up 4 bases and J gave up 1 base, with 14 bases separating them. The germline gives CDR1 SGHDT, CDR2 YYEEEE. CDR3 DNA: TGTGCCAGCAGCCGTAGGACAGAGAGGAACACTGAAGCTTTCTTT. Its translation: CASSRRTERNTEAFF.

The table lists this clone with a few counts. This rearrangement joins TRBV7-2 to TRBJ1-1, with D unresolved. Germline CDR1 reads SGHTA; CDR2 reads FQGNSA. The CDR3 extends over 17 amino acids. V dropped 3 bases and J dropped 0 bases, with 17 bases sitting between them. Here the CDR3 reads CASSFGEPGTLNTEAFF. The DNA of the CDR3 is TGTGCCAGCAGCTTCGGGGAACCCGGTACGTTGAACACTGAAGCTTTCTTT.

This clone was counted once. This sequence joins TRBV5-4 and TRBJ2-7; possibly TRBD1 or TRBD2 for D (5 bases each). The CDR3 extends over 14 amino acids. The V gene's germline CDR1 is SGHNT and CDR2 YYREEE (reference sequence). V lost 4 bases and J 6 bases, leaving 17 bases between the germline ends. The CDR3 protein is CASSMDQGPLEQYF. In DNA form, the CDR3 reads TGTGCCAGCAGCATGGACCAGGGACCCCTCGAGCAGTACTTC. Together with reference TRBV5-4 and TRBJ2-7, the CDR3 gives the full variable domain: ETGVTQSPTHLIKTRGQQVTLRCSSQSGHNTVSWYQQALGQGPQFIFQYYREEENGRGNFPPRFSGLQFPNYSSELNVNALELDDSALYLCASSMDQGPLEQYFGPGTRLTVT.

The chain has TRBV4-3 and TRBJ2-1; 8 bases are a match to TRBD2. The trim removed 4 bases at V and 7 bases at J, leaving 18 bases unmatched. This CDR3 contains 18 residues. Germline CDR1 reads LGHNA; CDR2 reads YSLEER. CDR3 region: CASSPSFSAPGGWNEQFF. In nucleotides, the CDR3 is TGCGCCAGCAGCCCATCCTTCTCTGCCCCGGGGGGGTGGAATGAGCAGTTCTTC.

The genes are TRBV5-5 and TRBJ2-2; D remains unclear. The V end lost 5 bases, the J end lost 7 bases, and 12 bases lay between the germline ends. The CDR3 covers 13 residues. Germline V lookup: CDR1 SGHKS, CDR2 YYEKEE (reference sequence). For the CDR3, the DNA is TGTGCCAGCAGTACCCGCATGTACGGGGAGCTGTTTTTT. Protein: CASSTRMYGELFF.

The rearrangement joins TRBV7-3 to TRBJ2-1; D is unresolved. Germline V gene data show CDR1 as SGHTA and CDR2 as FQGTGA. The V and J ends lost 4 bases and 0 bases respectively, with 13 bases between them. The length of the CDR3 is 16 residues. CDR3 sequence: CASSYSNSLSYNEQFF. The CDR3 nucleotides read TGTGCCAGCAGCTATTCCAATTCTCTCTCCTACAATGAGCAGTTCTTC.

V gene TRBV7-2 combines with J gene TRBJ1-2; D gene uncertain. Germline values: CDR1 SGHTA, CDR2 FQGNSA. Deletions cut 4 bases from V and 7 bases from J, with 13 bases between. There are 13 residues in the CDR3. The CDR3 is CASSSLPSGGYTF. CDR3 DNA: TGTGCCAGCAGCTCACTCCCGTCAGGTGGCTACACCTTC.

The sample holds one count of this clone. The rearrangement joins TRBV2 to TRBJ2-3; D possibly uses TRBD1 or TRBD2 (7 bases each). CDR3 length: 13 residues. Germline V gene sequence: CDR1 SNHLY, CDR2 FYNNEI. Trimming shortened V by 10 bases and J by 6 bases, and 17 bases separated the two germline ends. The CDR3 DNA sequence: TGTGCCACCATCAGGGGGGGCTGGGATACGCAGTATTTT. Protein sequence: CATIRGGWDTQYF.

This clone was detected once. This chain joins TRBV7-2 and TRBJ2-7; 8 positions agree with TRBD2. This CDR3 has 15 amino acids. With V trimmed by 3 bases and J by 0 bases, 4 bases remained unmatched. Per germline, CDR1 SGHTA and CDR2 FQGNSA. CDR3 amino acids: CASSFASGHSYEQYF. CDR3 coding DNA: TGTGCCAGCAGCTTCGCTAGCGGGCACTCCTACGAGCAGTACTTC.

The chain carries TRBV7-8 and TRBJ2-1; 8 nucleotides match TRBD1. Germline trimming cut 5 bases from V and 8 bases from J; bases unmatched to any gene: 14. CDR1 and CDR2 from the germline V gene are SGHVS and FQNEAQ. The CDR3 totals 16 residues. The CDR3 here is CASSLLIGQGFHEQFF. In nucleotides, the CDR3 is TGTGCCAGCAGCCTCCTAATTGGACAGGGTTTCCATGAGCAGTTCTTC.

The genes are TRBV7-8 and TRBJ2-2; D is uncertain. Germline loops: CDR1 SGHVS, CDR2 FQNEAQ. Trimming shortened V by 7 bases and J by 5 bases, and 14 bases separated the two germline ends. There are 14 residues in the CDR3. CDR3: CASIRDPTTGELFF. CDR3 bases: TGTGCCAGCATCAGAGACCCCACTACCGGGGAGCTGTTTTTT. The complete variable domain, with remaining parts taken from reference TRBV7-8 and TRBJ2-2, reads GAGVSQSPRYKVAKRGQDVALRCDPISGHVSLFWYQQALGQGPEFLTYFQNEAQLDKSGLPSDRFFAERPEGSVSTLKIQRTQQEDSAVYLCASIRDPTTGELFFGEGSRLTVL.